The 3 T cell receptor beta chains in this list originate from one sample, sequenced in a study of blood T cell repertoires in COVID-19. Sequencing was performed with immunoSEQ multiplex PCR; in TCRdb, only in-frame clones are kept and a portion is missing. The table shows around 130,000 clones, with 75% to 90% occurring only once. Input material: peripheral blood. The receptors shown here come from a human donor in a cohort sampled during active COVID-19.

Written as DNA, the CDR3 is TGCGCCAGCAGCCAAGTTACAGGGGCCAATCAGCCCCAGCATTTT. It codes for CASSQVTGANQPQHF. The V gene is TRBV4-3, the J gene TRBJ1-5; 7 nucleotides match TRBD1. V lost 1 base and J lost 3; bases outside the gene matches: 3. This CDR3 spans 15 amino acids. CDR1 is LGHNA and CDR2 is YSLEER in the germline V gene.

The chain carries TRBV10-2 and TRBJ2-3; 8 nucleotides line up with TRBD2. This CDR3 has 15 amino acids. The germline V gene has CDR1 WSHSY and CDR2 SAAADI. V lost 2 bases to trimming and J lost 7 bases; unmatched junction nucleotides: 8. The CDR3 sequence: CASSETSGVINTQYF. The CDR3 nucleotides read TGCGCCAGCAGTGAGACTAGCGGAGTCATAAATACGCAGTATTTT.

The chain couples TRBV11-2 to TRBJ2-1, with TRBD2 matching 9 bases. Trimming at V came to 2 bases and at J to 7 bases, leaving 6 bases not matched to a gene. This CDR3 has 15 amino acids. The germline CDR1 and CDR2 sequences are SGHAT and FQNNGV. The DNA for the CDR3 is TGTGCCAGCAGCTTAAATAGCGGGAGAGGAAATGAGCAGTTCTTC. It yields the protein CASSLNSGRGNEQFF.